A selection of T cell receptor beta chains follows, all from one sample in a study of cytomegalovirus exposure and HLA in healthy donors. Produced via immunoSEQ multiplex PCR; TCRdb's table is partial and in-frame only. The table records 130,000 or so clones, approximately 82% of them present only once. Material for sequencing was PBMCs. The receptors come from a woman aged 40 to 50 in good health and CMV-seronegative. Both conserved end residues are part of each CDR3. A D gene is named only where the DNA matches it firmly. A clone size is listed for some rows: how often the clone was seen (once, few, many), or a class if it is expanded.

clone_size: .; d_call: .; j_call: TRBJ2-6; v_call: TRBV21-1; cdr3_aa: CASSKEQGFGANVLTF; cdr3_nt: TGTGCCAGCAGCAAAGAGCAGGGTTTCGGGGCCAACGTCCTGACTTTC
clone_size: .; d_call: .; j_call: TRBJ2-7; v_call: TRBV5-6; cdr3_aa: CASSLGQWNYEQYF; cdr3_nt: TGTGCCAGCAGCTTGGGACAGTGGAACTACGAGCAGTACTTC
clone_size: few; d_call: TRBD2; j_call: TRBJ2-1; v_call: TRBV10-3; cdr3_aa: CATHRRAGLAGGTYNEQFF; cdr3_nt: TGTGCCACCCATCGCCGGGCGGGACTAGCGGGAGGTACCTACAATGAGCAGTTCTTC
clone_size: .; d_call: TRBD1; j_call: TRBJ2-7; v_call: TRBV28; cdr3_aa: CASRLTGGPYEQYF; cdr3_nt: TGTGCCAGCAGGTTGACAGGGGGCCCCTACGAGCAGTACTTC
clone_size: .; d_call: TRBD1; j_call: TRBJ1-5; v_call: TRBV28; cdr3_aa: CASKDRAQPQHF; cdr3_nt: TGTGCCAGTAAAGACAGGGCTCAGCCCCAGCATTTT
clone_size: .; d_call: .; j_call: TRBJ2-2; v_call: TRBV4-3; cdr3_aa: CASSQESWGGSPGELFF; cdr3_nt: TGCGCCAGCAGCCAAGAATCTTGGGGGGGCTCGCCCGGGGAGCTGTTTTTT
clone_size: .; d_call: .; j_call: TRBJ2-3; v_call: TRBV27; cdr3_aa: CASTPNGVSGLGTQYF; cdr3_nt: TGTGCCAGCACCCCGAATGGAGTTAGTGGTTTGGGTACGCAGTATTTT
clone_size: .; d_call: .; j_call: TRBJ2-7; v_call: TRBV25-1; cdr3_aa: CASSFGTFTYEQYF; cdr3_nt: TGTGCCAGCAGTTTTGGGACTTTCACCTACGAGCAGTACTTC
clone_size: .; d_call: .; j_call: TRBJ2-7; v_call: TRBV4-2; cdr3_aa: CASSQDPRGNYEQYF; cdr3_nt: TGTGCCAGCAGCCAAGATCCCCGCGGAAACTACGAGCAGTACTTC
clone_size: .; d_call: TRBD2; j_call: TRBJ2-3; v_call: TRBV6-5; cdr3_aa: CASSYSMGGRGDTQYF; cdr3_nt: TGTGCCAGCAGTTATTCAATGGGCGGGAGGGGAGATACGCAGTATTTT
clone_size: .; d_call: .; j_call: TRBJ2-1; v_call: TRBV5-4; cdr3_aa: CASSLRSTEQFF; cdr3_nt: TGTGCCAGCAGCTTGCGGTCCACTGAGCAGTTCTTC
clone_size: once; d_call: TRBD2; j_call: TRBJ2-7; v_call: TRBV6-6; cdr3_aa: CASSLGTSLYEQYF; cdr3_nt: TGTGCCAGCAGTCTCGGGACTAGCCTCTACGAGCAGTACTTC
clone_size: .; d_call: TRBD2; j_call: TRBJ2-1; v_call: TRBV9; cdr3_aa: CASSPEIAGGPHEQFF; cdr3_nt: TGTGCCAGCAGCCCGGAAATAGCGGGAGGGCCCCATGAGCAGTTCTTC
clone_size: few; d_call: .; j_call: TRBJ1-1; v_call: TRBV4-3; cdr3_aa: CASCLDVGMNTEAFF; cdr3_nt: TGCGCCAGCTGTCTAGACGTGGGTATGAACACTGAAGCTTTCTTT
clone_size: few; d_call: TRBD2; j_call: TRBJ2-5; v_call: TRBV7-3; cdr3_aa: CASSLSGSQTQYF; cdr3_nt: TGTGCCAGCAGCCTTAGCGGGAGTCAGACCCAGTACTTC
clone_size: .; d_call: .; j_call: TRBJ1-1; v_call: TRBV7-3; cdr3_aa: CASSPSAGNTEAFF; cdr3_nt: TGTGCCAGCAGCCCTAGCGCCGGGAACACTGAAGCTTTCTTT
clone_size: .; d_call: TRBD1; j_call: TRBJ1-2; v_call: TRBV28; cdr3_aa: CASSLYTTGGNGYTF; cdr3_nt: TGTGCCAGCAGTTTATACACGACAGGGGGCAATGGCTACACCTTC
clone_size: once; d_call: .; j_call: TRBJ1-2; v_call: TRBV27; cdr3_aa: CASTPAGRFGYTF; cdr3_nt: TGTGCCAGCACCCCAGCAGGGAGGTTTGGCTACACCTTC
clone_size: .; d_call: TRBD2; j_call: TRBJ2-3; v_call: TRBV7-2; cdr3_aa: CASSSRGASGSSDTQYF; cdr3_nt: TGTGCCAGCAGCTCTCGTGGCGCTAGCGGGAGTTCAGATACGCAGTATTTT
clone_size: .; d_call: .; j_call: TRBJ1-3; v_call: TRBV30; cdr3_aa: CATGSAGNTIYF; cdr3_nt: TGTGCCACAGGGTCTGCTGGAAACACCATATATTTT
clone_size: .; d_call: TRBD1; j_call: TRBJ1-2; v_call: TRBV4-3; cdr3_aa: CASSRRQGNYGYTF; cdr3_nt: TGCGCCAGCAGCCGTAGACAGGGGAACTATGGCTACACCTTC
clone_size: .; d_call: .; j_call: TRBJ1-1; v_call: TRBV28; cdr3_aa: CASSLGQSLMNTEAFF; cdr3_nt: TGTGCCAGCAGTTTAGGACAGTCCCTTATGAACACTGAAGCTTTCTTT
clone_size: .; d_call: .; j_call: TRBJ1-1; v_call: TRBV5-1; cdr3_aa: CASSLGFQPGGMNTEAFF; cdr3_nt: TGCGCCAGCAGCTTGGGATTCCAGCCCGGAGGTATGAACACTGAAGCTTTCTTT
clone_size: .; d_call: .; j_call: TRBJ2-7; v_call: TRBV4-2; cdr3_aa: CASSAETSLPEQYF; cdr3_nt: TGTGCCAGCAGCGCGGAGACTAGTCTGCCCGAGCAGTACTTC
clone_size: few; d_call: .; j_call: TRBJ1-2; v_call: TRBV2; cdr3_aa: CASSEVPGGGPYGYTF; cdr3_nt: TGTGCCAGCAGTGAAGTGCCCGGGGGGGGACCCTATGGCTACACCTTC
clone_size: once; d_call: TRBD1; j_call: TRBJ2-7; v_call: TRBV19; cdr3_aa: CASSDRASDEQYF; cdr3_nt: TGTGCCAGCTCGGACAGGGCTTCTGATGAGCAGTACTTC
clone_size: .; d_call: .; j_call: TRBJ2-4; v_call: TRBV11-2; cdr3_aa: CASSFSEGGDIQYF; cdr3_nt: TGTGCCAGCAGCTTTTCAGAGGGCGGGGACATTCAGTACTTC
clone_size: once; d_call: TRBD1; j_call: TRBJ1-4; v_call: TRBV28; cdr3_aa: CASSFHSGQGSVKLFF; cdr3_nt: TGTGCCAGCAGTTTCCACTCGGGACAGGGGTCTGTAAAACTGTTTTTT
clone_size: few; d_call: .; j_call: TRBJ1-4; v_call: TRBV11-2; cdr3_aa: CASSLEASLRQKLFF; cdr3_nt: TGTGCCAGCAGCTTGGAGGCAAGTTTGCGACAAAAACTGTTTTTT
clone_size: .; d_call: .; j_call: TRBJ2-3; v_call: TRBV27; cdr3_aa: CASSFPPADTQYF; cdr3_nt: TGTGCCAGCAGTTTCCCCCCCGCAGATACGCAGTATTTT
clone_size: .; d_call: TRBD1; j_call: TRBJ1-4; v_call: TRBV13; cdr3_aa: CASSDGTVGKLFF; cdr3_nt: TGTGCCAGCAGCGACGGGACAGTGGGAAAACTGTTTTTT
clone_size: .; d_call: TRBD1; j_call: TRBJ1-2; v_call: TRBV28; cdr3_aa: CASSRTGIGNYGYTF; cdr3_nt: TGTGCCAGCAGTAGGACAGGGATCGGGAACTATGGCTACACCTTC
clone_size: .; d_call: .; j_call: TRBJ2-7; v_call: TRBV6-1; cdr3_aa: CASSNFRQLSYEQYF; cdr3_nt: TGTGCCAGCAGTAACTTCAGACAGCTATCCTACGAGCAGTACTTC
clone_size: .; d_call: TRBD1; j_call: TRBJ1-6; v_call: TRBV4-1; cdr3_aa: CASSSRPGQNNSPLHF; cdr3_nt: TGCGCCAGCAGCTCCCGACCGGGACAGAATAATTCACCCCTCCACTTT
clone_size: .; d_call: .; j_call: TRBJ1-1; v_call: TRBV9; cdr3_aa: CASSEGMNTEAFF; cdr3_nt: TGTGCCAGCAGCGAGGGGATGAACACTGAAGCTTTCTTT
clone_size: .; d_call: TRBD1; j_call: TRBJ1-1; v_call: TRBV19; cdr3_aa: CASSTLTGGMNTEAFF; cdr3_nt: TGTGCCAGTAGTACGCTGACAGGGGGAATGAACACTGAAGCTTTCTTT
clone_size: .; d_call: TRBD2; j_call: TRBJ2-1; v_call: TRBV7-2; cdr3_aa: CASSLAPSGSYNEQFF; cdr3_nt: TGTGCCAGCAGCTTAGCGCCTAGCGGCTCCTACAATGAGCAGTTCTTC
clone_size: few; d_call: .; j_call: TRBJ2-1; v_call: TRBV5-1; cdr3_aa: CASSGLEGHTYNEQFF; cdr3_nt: TGCGCCAGCAGCGGATTAGAGGGACACACCTACAATGAGCAGTTCTTC
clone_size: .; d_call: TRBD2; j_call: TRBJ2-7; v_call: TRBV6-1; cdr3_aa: CASSTLAGTAPVQYF; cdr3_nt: TGTGCCAGCAGTACCTTAGCGGGGACCGCCCCCGTGCAGTACTTC
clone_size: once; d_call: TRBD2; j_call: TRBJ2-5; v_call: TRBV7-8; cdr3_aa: CASSLDWGGDQETQYF; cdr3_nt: TGTGCCAGCAGCTTAGACTGGGGGGGGGACCAAGAGACCCAGTACTTC
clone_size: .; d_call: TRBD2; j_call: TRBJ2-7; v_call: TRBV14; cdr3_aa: CASRPGLAGGYEQYF; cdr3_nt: TGTGCCAGCAGACCCGGACTAGCGGGAGGGTACGAGCAGTACTTC
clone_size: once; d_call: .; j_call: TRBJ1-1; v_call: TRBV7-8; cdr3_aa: CASSLTGNLPHHAEAFF; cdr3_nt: TGTGCCAGCAGCCTTACAGGGAATCTGCCCCACCACGCTGAAGCTTTCTTT
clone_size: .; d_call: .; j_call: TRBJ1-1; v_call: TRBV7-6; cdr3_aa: CASSPSRANTEAFF; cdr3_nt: TGTGCCAGCAGCCCGTCCAGGGCGAACACTGAAGCTTTCTTT
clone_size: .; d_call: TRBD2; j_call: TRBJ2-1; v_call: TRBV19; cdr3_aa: CASSIPASGNNEQFF; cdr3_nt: TGTGCCAGTAGTATCCCGGCTAGCGGCAACAATGAGCAGTTCTTC
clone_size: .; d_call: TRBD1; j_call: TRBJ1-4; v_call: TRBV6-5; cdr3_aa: CASRLQGFANEKLFF; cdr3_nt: TGTGCCAGCAGACTACAGGGGTTTGCTAATGAAAAACTGTTTTTT
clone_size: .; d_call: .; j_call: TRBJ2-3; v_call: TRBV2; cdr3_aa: CASNPTGTWADTQYF; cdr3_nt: TGTGCCAGCAATCCTACCGGGACATGGGCAGATACGCAGTATTTT
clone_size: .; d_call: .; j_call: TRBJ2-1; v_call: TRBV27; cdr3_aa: CASTLTQGRHEQFF; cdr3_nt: TGTGCCAGCACTTTAACGCAGGGGAGACATGAGCAGTTCTTC
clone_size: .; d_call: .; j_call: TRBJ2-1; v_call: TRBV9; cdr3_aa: CASSVEPFYNEQFF; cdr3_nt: TGTGCCAGCAGCGTAGAGCCTTTCTACAATGAGCAGTTCTTC
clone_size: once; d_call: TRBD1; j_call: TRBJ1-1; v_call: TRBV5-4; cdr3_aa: CASSQPPGGTEAFF; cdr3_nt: TGTGCCAGCAGCCAGCCCCCAGGGGGCACTGAAGCTTTCTTT
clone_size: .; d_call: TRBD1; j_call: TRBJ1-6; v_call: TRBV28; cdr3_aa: CASSLPGQGTHNSPLHF; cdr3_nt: TGTGCCAGCAGTTTGCCGGGACAGGGGACCCATAATTCACCCCTCCACTTT
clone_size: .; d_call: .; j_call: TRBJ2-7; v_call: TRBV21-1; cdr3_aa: CASQGHAYEQYF; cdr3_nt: TGTGCCAGCCAGGGACACGCCTACGAGCAGTACTTC
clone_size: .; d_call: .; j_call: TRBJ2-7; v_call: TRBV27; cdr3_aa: CASKAVPSYEQYF; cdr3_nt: TGTGCCAGCAAGGCGGTCCCCTCCTACGAGCAGTACTTC
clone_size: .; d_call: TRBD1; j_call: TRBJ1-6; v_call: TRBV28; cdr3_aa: CASSPGQNNSPLHF; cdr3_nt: TGTGCCAGCAGTCCGGGACAGAATAATTCACCCCTCCACTTT
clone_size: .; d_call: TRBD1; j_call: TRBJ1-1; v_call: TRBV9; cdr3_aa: CASNEGTGGYGEAFF; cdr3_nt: TGTGCCAGCAACGAGGGGACAGGTGGTTATGGTGAAGCTTTCTTT
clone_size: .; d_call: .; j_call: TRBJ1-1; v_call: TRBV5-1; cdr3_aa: CASKDSRTVMNTEAFF; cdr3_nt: TGCGCCAGCAAAGATTCACGGACAGTCATGAACACTGAAGCTTTCTTT
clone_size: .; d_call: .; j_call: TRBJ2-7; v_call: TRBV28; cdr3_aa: CASSTLGLNYEQYF; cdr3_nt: TGTGCCAGCAGCACCTTGGGACTTAACTACGAGCAGTACTTC